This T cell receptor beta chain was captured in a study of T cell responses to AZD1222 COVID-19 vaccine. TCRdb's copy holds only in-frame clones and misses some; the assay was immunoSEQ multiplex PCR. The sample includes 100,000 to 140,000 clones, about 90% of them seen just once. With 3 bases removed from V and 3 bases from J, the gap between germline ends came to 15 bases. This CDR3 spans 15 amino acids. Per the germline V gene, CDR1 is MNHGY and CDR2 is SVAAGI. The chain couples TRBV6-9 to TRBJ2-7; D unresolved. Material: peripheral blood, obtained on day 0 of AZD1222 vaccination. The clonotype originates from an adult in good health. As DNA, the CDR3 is TGTGCCAGCAGTTACGTTGGGGTCGTAAACTACGAGCAGTACTTC. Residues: CASSYVGVVNYEQYF.